These 2 T cell receptor beta chains came from one sample sequenced in a study of T cell responses to AZD1222 COVID-19 vaccine. Here immunoSEQ multiplex PCR was the method, and the copy in TCRdb shows in-frame clones only, minus some. The table includes about 120,000 clones, roughly 92% detected once. Sequenced material: peripheral blood, taken on day 0 of AZD1222 vaccination. These receptors came from an adult in good health.

The CDR3 DNA reads TGTGCCTGGAGTACCGGACTGACATACGAGCAGTACGTC. This translates into CAWSTGLTYEQYV. The J gene is TRBJ2-7, the V gene TRBV30; D is possibly TRBD2 (5 bases). The CDR3 spans 13 residues. Germline values: CDR1 GTSNPN, CDR2 SVGIG (reference sequence). The V end was cut by 2 bases, the J end by 4 bases, with 12 bases between.

The rearrangement links TRBV10-3 to TRBJ1-5; possible D gene TRBD1, 5 bases. Looked up from germline, CDR1 is ENHRY and CDR2 is SYGVKD. The germline V and J ends were trimmed by 6 bases and 2 bases, with 17 bases remaining between them. The CDR3 contains 16 residues. The CDR3 spells CAISGTPGEGNQPQHF. CDR3 bases: TGTGCCATCAGCGGGACTCCCGGGGAAGGCAATCAGCCCCAGCATTTT.